This T cell receptor beta chain was sequenced during a study of cytomegalovirus exposure and HLA in healthy donors. In the study overall: The 100 million to 120 million unique TCR beta sequences, from about 190 million T cells, were found by an earlier analysis. Some 85 million unique TCRs, all from HLA-typed donors, were included in an early release of the data.

The length of the CDR3 is 16 residues. Germline loops: CDR1 SGHRS, CDR2 YFSETQ. Trimming removed 1 base from V and 6 bases from J; junction bases left unmatched: 7. The study ran its PCR with 60 Vbeta and 13 Jbeta primers. Under the authors' procedure: Roughly 73 million unique TCR beta chains, 9.5 million to 11 million of them shared, were counted by a later analysis. The assay was immunoSEQ multiplex PCR, and TCRdb's table has in-frame clones only and misses some. The V and J calls and the clone size are those of that table, but D and trimming were determined from the DNA. The sample has roughly 130,000 clones, approximately 76% seen once. Overall study findings and caveats: Some V segments (TRBV6-2 and TRBV6-3 among them) were excluded as indistinguishable.

Remarks on this clone: The target antigen is unknown.

Material: PBMCs. This chain uses TRBV5-1 with TRBJ1-6; 7 nucleotides line up with TRBD1. This sequence originates from a man aged 35-49 years in good health and CMV-seronegative. CDR3 in amino acids: CASSLSTGQTNSPLHF. The CDR3 bases are TGCGCCAGCAGCTTGTCTACGGGACAGACTAATTCACCCCTCCACTTT.